These 8 T cell receptor beta chains share one sample of origin, sequenced in a study of beta chain features in type 1 diabetes. Expressed TCRB transcripts were sequenced because the entire RNA isolate underwent reverse transcription. Here immunoSEQ multiplex PCR was the method, and the copy in TCRdb shows in-frame clones only, minus some. This repertoire shows a few hundred thousand clones, 27% found once; its top ten account for approximately 4%. Sequencing was performed on central memory CD4+ T cells from blood. Every receptor here comes from a man aged 30 to 45 in good health.

This clone has a handful of counts. The chain is built from TRBV29-1 and TRBJ2-6, with 7 positions matching TRBD1. In germline, CDR1 is SQVTM, CDR2 ANQGSEA. J was trimmed by 6 bases and V by 5 bases; bases with no gene match: 4. The CDR3 has 13 residues. CDR3 sequence reads: CSVRQGVANVLTF. In nucleotides, the CDR3 is TGCAGCGTTAGACAGGGAGTGGCCAACGTCCTGACTTTC.

With regard to this clone: Other DNA sequences in this sample translate to the same CDR3. The chain couples TRBV30 to TRBJ1-5, with D possibly matching TRBD1 (5 bases). Germline CDR1 is GTSNPN and CDR2 is SVGIG (reference sequence). The V and J ends lost 2 bases and 2 bases respectively, with 7 bases between them. The CDR3 runs to 13 residues. This chain's CDR3 is CAWSQGGNQPQHF. CDR3 DNA sequence: TGTGCCTGGAGTCAGGGAGGCAATCAGCCCCAGCATTTT.

This chain uses TRBV7-9 with TRBJ2-1, with 12 nucleotides matching TRBD2. The CDR3 is 16 residues long. CDR1 SEHNR and CDR2 FQNEAQ come from the germline V gene (reference sequence). The V gene end was trimmed by 1 base and the J gene end by 7 bases; junction bases not matched to a gene: 5. The CDR3 coding sequence is TGTGCCAGCAGCTTAGTAACTAGCGGGAGGAATAATGAGCAGTTCTTC. Its translation is CASSLVTSGRNNEQFF.

The chain employs TRBV10-3 and TRBJ1-1; D is perhaps TRBD1 (6 bases). Deletions cut 9 bases from V and 1 base from J, with 12 bases between. Germline V gene data show CDR1 as ENHRY and CDR2 as SYGVKD. CDR3 length: 13 amino acids. CDR3 in amino acids: CAIGGPQNTEAFF. CDR3 bases: TGTGCCATAGGGGGGCCCCAGAACACTGAAGCTTTCTTT.

CDR3 DNA: TGTGCCAGCAGCCCTCTGCGGGGCGCAGATACGCAGTATTTT. Translation gives CASSPLRGADTQYF. The rearrangement joins TRBV16 to TRBJ2-3; D perhaps matches TRBD2 (6 bases). Germline V gives CDR1 KGHSY, CDR2 FQNENV. The CDR3 runs to 14 residues. V lost 4 bases to trimming and J lost 4 bases, with 12 bases between them.

Many counts were recorded for this clone. DNA of the CDR3: TGTGCCAGCAGCAAAGATCGGGTGAAGGGCAATCAGCCCCAGCATTTT. The encoded protein is CASSKDRVKGNQPQHF. V and J are TRBV21-1 and TRBJ1-5. TRBV21-1 is described as a pseudogene. The CDR3 has 16 amino acids.

The chain couples TRBV5-1 to TRBJ2-1; tentative D call: TRBD2 (5 bases). With 4 bases removed from V and 7 bases from J, the gap between germline ends came to 21 bases. This CDR3 region has 16 residues. The germline CDR1 and CDR2 sequences are SGHRS and YFSETQ. CDR3 bases: TGCGCCAGCAGCCCCACTGTCCTAGCTTTGAGGAATGAGCAGTTCTTC. Translation: CASSPTVLALRNEQFF.

This clone has more than one count but fewer than ten. CDR3 residues: CASRIPPYSYTF. Here the CDR3 DNA reads TGTGCCAGCAGGATCCCGCCTTACTCCTACACCTTC. J is TRBJ1-2 and V is TRBV28, with unresolved D. This CDR3 is 12 amino acids long. Trimming left V 6 bases short and J 10 bases short, with 15 bases between. Germline CDR1 and CDR2: MDHEN and SYDVKM.